This TCR beta chain was recovered during a study of T-cell memory formation after mild COVID-19. Study conclusions and caveats: Pre-infection memory carried some responding clones, suggesting that cross-reactive memory joined. CD8+ contracting clones occupied EMRA, while CD4+ ones occupied mainly CM and EM.

This clonotype was detected a few times. What it binds is unknown. Losses at the gene ends were 5 bases for V and 3 bases for J; bases not matched to a gene: 11. The CDR3 is 16 amino acids. Via MiXCR, TCRdb re-called the 5' RACE reads, giving one row per CDR3 protein. This table has a few hundred thousand distinct CDR3 sequences, less than 25% appearing once. The sample was PBMCs or a T cell subset sorted from them (not recorded which). The rearrangement uses TRBV12-3 or TRBV12-4 and TRBJ1-2; TRBD1 aligns across 8 bases. The clonotype comes from an adult woman who had mild COVID-19 (a few samples of this study predate the infection). Cell type and time point are not known. The CDR3 here is CASSRRQGIFHYGYTF. The CDR3 DNA reads as TGTGCCAGCAGTCGGAGACAGGGGATCTTCCACTATGGCTACACCTTC.